This entry is about one TCR beta chain. This table comes from immunoSEQ multiplex PCR, and its TCRdb copy is limited to in-frame clones, with some not included. The top ten hold about a sixth of the sample, which has over 85,000 clones, 80% to 85% seen once. This sample stems from a study of T cell responses to AZD1222 COVID-19 vaccine. Trimming removed 5 bases at V and 7 bases at J, with 9 bases between. The CDR3 extends over 11 amino acids. Sequenced material: peripheral blood, taken on day 0 of AZD1222 vaccination. The genes are TRBV12-3 or TRBV12-4 and TRBJ2-7, with no clear D. The sequence was obtained from an adult in good health. The CDR3 sequence: CASSNSGEQYF. CDR3 DNA sequence: TGTGCCAGCAGTAACTCGGGTGAGCAGTACTTC.